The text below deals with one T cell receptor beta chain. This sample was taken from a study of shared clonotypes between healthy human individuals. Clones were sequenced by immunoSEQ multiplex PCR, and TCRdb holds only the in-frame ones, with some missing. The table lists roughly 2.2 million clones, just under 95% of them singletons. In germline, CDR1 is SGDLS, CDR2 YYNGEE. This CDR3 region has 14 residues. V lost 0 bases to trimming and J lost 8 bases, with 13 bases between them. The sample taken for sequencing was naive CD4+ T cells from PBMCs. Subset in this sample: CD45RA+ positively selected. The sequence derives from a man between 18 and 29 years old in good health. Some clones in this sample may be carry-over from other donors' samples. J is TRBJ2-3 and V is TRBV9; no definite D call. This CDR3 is CASSVVSRQGTQYF. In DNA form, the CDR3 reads TGTGCCAGCAGCGTAGTGTCTCGGCAAGGTACGCAGTATTTT.